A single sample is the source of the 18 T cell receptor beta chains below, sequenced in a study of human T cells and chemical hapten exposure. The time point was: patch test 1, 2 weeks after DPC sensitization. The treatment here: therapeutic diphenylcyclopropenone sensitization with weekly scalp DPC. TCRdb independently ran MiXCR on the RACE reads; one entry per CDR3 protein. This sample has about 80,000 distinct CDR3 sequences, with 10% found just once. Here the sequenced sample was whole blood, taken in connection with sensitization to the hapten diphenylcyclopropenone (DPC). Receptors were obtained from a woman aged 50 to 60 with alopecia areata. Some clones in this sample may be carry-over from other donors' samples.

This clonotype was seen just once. CDR3 region: CASSSSSGLVRKTQYF. CDR3 DNA: TGTGCCAGCAGCTCATCCTCTGGACTAGTAAGGAAGACCCAGTACTTC. The J gene is TRBJ2-5, the V gene TRBV9, with TRBD2 matching 7 bases. This CDR3 comprises 16 residues. CDR1 is SGDLS, CDR2 YYNGEE, per germline. The trim removed 4 bases at V and 6 bases at J, leaving 15 bases unmatched. Full variable domain (rest looked up from reference TRBV9 and TRBJ2-5): DSGVTQTPKHLITATGQRVTLRCSPRSGDLSVYWYQQSLDQGLQFLIQYYNGEERAKGNILERFSAQQFPDLHSELNLSSLELGDSALYFCASSSSSGLVRKTQYFGPGTRLLVL.

The CDR3, as DNA: TGTGCCAGCAGCGTAGGGCACGGGGGCAATCAGCCCCAGCATTTT. It encodes CASSVGHGGNQPQHF. The chain carries TRBV9 and TRBJ1-5; D call uncertain. Germline values: CDR1 SGDLS, CDR2 YYNGEE. The CDR3 covers 15 residues. V was clipped by 0 bases and J by 2 bases, with 9 bases between them.

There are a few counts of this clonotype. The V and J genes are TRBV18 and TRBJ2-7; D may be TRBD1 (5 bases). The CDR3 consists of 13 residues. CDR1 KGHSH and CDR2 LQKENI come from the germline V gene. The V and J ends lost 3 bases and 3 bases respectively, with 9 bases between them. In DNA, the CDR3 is TGTGCCAGCTCACCGACAGTTTTCTACGAGCAGTACTTC. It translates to CASSPTVFYEQYF.

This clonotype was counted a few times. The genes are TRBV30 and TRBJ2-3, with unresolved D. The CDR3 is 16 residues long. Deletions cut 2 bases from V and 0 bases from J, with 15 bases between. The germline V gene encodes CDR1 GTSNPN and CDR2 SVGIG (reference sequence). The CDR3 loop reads CAWSISDLSSTDTQYF. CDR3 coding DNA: TGTGCCTGGAGTATCTCCGACTTATCTAGCACAGATACGCAGTATTTT.

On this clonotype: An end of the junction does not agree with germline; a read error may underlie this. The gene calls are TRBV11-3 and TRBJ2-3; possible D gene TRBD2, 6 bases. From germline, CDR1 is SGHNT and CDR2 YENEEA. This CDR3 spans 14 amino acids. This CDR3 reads CANSPIGREDTQYF. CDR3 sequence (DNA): TGTGCCAACAGCCCCATCGGGAGAGAAGATACGCAGTATTTT.

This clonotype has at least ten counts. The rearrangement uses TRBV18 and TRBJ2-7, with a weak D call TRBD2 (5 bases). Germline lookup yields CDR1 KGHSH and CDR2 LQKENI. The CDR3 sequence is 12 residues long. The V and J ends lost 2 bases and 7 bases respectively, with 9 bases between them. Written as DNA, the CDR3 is TGTGCCAGCTCACCAACGGGGTTTGAGCAGTACTTC. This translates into CASSPTGFEQYF.

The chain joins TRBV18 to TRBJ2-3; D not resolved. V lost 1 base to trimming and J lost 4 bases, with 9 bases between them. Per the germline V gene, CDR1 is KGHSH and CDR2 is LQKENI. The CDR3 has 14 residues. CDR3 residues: CASSPLELADTQYF. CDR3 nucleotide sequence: TGTGCCAGCTCACCACTTGAGCTCGCAGATACGCAGTATTTT.

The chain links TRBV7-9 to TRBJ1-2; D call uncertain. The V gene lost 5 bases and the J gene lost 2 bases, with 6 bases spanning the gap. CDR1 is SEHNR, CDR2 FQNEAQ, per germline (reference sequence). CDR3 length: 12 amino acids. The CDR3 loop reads CASSRTNYGYTF. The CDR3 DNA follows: TGTGCCAGCAGCCGTACGAACTATGGCTACACCTTC.

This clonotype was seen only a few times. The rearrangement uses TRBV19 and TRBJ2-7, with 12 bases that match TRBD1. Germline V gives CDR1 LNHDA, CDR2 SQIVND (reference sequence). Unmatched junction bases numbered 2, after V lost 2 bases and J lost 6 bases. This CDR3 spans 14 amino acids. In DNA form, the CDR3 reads TGTGCCAGTAGTATATCGGGACAGGGGGCCGAGCAGTACTTC. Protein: CASSISGQGAEQYF.

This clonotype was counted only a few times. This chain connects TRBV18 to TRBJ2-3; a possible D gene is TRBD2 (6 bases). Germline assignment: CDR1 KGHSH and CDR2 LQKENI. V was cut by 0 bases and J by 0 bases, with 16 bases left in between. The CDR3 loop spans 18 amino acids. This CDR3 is CASSPPVGGLSSTDTQYF. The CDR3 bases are TGTGCCAGCTCACCACCTGTCGGAGGACTATCTAGCACAGATACGCAGTATTTT.

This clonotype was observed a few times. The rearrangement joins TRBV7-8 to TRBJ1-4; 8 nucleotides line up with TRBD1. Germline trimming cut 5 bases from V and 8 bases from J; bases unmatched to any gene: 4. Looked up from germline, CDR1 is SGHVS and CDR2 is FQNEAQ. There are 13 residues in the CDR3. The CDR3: CASSVRDREKLFF. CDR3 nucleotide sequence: TGTGCCAGCAGCGTCCGGGACAGGGAAAAACTGTTTTTT.

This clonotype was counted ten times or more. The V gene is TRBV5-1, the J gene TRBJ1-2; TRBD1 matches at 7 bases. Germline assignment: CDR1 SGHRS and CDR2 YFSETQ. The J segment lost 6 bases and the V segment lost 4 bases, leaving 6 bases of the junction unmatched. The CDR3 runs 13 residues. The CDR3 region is CASSPGQVDGYTF. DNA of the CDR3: TGCGCCAGCAGCCCAGGACAGGTGGATGGCTACACCTTC.

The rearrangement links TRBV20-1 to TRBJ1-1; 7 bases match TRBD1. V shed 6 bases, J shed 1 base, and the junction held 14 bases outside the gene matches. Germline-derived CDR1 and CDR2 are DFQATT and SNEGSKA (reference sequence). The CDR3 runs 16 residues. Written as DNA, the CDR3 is TGCAGTGCCACCCGACAGGGCTCACTACGGAACACTGAAGCTTTCTTT. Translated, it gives CSATRQGSLRNTEAFF.

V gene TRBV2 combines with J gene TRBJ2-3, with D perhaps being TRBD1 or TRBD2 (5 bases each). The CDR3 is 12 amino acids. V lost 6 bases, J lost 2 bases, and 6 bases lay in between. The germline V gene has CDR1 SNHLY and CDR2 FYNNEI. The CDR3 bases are TGTGCCAGCAGGGGGGACACAGATACGCAGTATTTT. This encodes CASRGDTDTQYF.

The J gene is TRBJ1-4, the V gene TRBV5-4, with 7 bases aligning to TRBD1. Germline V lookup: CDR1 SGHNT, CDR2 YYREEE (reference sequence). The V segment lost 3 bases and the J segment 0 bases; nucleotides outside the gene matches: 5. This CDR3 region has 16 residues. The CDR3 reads CASSWGGQTTNEKLFF. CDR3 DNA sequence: TGTGCCAGCAGCTGGGGGGGACAGACAACTAATGAAAAACTGTTTTTT.

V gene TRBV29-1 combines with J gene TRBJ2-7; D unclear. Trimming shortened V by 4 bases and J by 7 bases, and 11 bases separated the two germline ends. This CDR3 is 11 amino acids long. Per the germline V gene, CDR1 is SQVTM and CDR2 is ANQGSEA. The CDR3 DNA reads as TGCAGCGTTGGGGCAGCCTGGGAGCAGTACTTC. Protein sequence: CSVGAAWEQYF.

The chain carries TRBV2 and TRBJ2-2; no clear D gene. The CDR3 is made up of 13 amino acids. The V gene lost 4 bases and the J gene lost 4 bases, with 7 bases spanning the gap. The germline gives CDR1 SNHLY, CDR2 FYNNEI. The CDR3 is CASSGRVTGELFF. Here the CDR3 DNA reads TGTGCCAGCAGTGGACGGGTCACCGGGGAGCTGTTTTTT.

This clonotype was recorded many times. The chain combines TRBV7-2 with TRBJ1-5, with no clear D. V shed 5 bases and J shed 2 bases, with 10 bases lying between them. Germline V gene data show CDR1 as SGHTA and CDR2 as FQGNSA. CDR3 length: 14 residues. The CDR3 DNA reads TGTGCCAGCAGCGCGACAAAGGGCAATCAGCCCCAGCATTTT. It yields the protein CASSATKGNQPQHF.